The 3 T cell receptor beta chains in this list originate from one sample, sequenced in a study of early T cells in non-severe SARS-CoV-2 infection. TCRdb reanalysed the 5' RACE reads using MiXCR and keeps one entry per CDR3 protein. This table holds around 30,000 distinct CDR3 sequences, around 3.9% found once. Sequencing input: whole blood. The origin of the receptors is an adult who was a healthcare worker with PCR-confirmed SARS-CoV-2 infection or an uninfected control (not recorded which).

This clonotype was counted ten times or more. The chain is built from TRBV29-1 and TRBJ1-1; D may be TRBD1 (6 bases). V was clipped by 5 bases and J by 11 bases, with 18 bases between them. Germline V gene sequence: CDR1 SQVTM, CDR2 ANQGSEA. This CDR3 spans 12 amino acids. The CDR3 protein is CSVTTGLELAFF. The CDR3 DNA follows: TGCAGCGTTACTACAGGGCTAGAGCTGGCTTTCTTT.

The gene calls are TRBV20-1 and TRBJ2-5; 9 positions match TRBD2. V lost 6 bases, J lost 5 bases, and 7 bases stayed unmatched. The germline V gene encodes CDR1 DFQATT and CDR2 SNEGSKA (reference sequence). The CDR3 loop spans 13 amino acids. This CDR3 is CSAVAGVDETQYF. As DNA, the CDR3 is TGCAGTGCCGTAGCGGGAGTGGATGAGACCCAGTACTTC.

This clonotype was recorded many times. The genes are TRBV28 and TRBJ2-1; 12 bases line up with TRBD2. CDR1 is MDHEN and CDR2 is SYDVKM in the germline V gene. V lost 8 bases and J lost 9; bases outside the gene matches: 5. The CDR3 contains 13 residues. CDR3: CASFGLAGSEQFF. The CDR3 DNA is TGTGCCAGCTTCGGACTAGCGGGATCTGAGCAGTTCTTC.